One sample yielded the 9 T cell receptor beta chains listed below, sequenced in a study of blood T cell repertoires in COVID-19. TCRdb's copy holds only in-frame clones and misses some; the assay was immunoSEQ multiplex PCR. The sample lists about 270,000 clones; roughly 79% were seen once. Specimen: peripheral blood. All receptors come from a woman aged 55 to 70 with active or convalescent COVID-19.

The V and J genes are TRBV6-5 and TRBJ2-1; D ambiguous. The CDR3 is made up of 14 amino acids. CDR1 is MNHEY and CDR2 is SVGAGI in the germline V gene. Trimming cost V 0 bases and J 4 bases, with 7 bases left between them. CDR3 in amino acids: CASSYSRSYNEQFF. CDR3 nucleotide sequence: TGTGCCAGCAGTTACTCGAGAAGTTACAATGAGCAGTTCTTC.

The chain recombines TRBV2 with TRBJ2-1; TRBD2 matches 9 bases. V gave up 10 bases and J gave up 0 bases; unmatched junction bases: 7. Germline assignment: CDR1 SNHLY and CDR2 FYNNEI. The CDR3 has 15 amino acids. The DNA of the CDR3 is TGTGCCACCCCCCCTAGCGGGAACTCCTACAATGAGCAGTTCTTC. Protein product: CATPPSGNSYNEQFF.

This sequence joins TRBV7-2 and TRBJ2-1, with 10 bases matching TRBD2. The germline gives CDR1 SGHTA, CDR2 FQGNSA. The ends lost 7 bases at V and 10 bases at J; junction bases unmatched: 10. The CDR3 has 14 amino acids. In nucleotides, the CDR3 is TGTGCCAGCACCCCACAGCGGGGGGGCTACGAGCAGTTCTTC. Residues: CASTPQRGGYEQFF.

The V and J genes are TRBV7-2 and TRBJ2-7; a weak D match, TRBD2 (7 bases). This CDR3 spans 15 amino acids. From germline, CDR1 is SGHTA and CDR2 FQGNSA. The ends were cut back, 1 base at V and 3 bases at J, with 13 bases in the middle. The CDR3, as DNA: TGTGCCAGCAGCTTAGTGGGGGGGGGCTTCTACGAGCAGTACTTC. Encoded protein: CASSLVGGGFYEQYF.

This chain joins TRBV5-1 and TRBJ2-3, with D perhaps matching TRBD2 (5 bases). Germline-derived CDR1 and CDR2 are SGHRS and YFSETQ. The CDR3 sequence is 14 residues long. The V and J ends lost 5 bases and 2 bases respectively, with 12 bases between them. CDR3 protein: CASRRSGLTDTQYF. The CDR3 DNA follows: TGCGCCAGCAGAAGGAGCGGACTCACAGATACGCAGTATTTT.

This clone was observed a single time. The V and J genes are TRBV5-1 and TRBJ2-1; 10 positions match TRBD1. Germline trimming cut 0 bases from V and 1 base from J; bases unmatched to any gene: 1. This CDR3 has 16 residues. Germline values: CDR1 SGHRS, CDR2 YFSETQ. CDR3 sequence reads: CASSLGQGASYNEQFF. CDR3 bases: TGCGCCAGCAGCTTGGGACAGGGGGCTTCCTACAATGAGCAGTTCTTC.

The chain links TRBV7-2 to TRBJ2-5; TRBD2 aligns across 13 bases. Trimming took 6 bases from V and 7 from J; bases not matched to a gene: 8. In germline, CDR1 is SGHTA, CDR2 FQGNSA. This CDR3 has 15 amino acids. The CDR3 DNA sequence: TGTGCCAGCAGGTGGACTAGCGGGGGCCCAGGGACCCAGTACTTC. It yields the protein CASRWTSGGPGTQYF.

The chain combines TRBV19 with TRBJ1-4; 7 nucleotides align to TRBD1. This CDR3 contains 14 residues. V shed 4 bases and J 7 bases; nucleotides not matched to a gene: 6. CDR1 is LNHDA, CDR2 SQIVND, per germline (reference sequence). The CDR3 loop is CASSTQRGREKLFF. CDR3 bases: TGTGCCAGTAGTACCCAGAGGGGGCGTGAAAAACTGTTTTTT.

V and J are TRBV2 and TRBJ2-1, with D perhaps TRBD2 (6 bases). The CDR3 extends over 15 amino acids. The V end was cut by 6 bases, the J end by 7 bases, with 19 bases between. The germline V gene has CDR1 SNHLY and CDR2 FYNNEI. In DNA, the CDR3 is TGTGCCAGCAGCACTCTAGCTGGGGGGAGGAATGAGCAGTTCTTC. It translates to CASSTLAGGRNEQFF.